The rows below give T cell receptor beta chains drawn from one sample of a study of CD8 T cells in ankylosing spondylitis. TCRdb analysed the 5' RACE reads with MiXCR anew, one entry per CDR3 protein. The sample holds 450,000 to 550,000 distinct CDR3 sequences, under 5.5% seen once. The sequencing sample was made of blood, either unsorted or a sorted T cell fraction (not recorded which). The receptors were sampled from a male donor with ankylosing spondylitis. CDR3s include the opening cysteine and the closing phenylalanine or tryptophan. The D gene is left open where the match is weak. A row's size may be missing; if present it is once, few, many or a size class.

clone_size	j_call	v_call	d_call	cdr3_nt	cdr3_aa
once	TRBJ2-7	TRBV7-9	-	TGTGCCAGCAGCGTTAACGCTTTCGAGCAGTACTTC	CASSVNAFEQYF
many	TRBJ2-5	TRBV20-1	TRBD2	TGCAGTGCAAGGACTAGCGGGGCGCAGGTCGGGGAGACCCAGTACTTC	CSARTSGAQVGETQYF
many	TRBJ1-6	TRBV4-3	-	TGCGCCAGCAGCCAAGATCCGGGCCCACCGGGCTCACCCCTCCACTTT	CASSQDPGPPGSPLHF
many	TRBJ1-4	TRBV5-1	-	TGCGCCAGCAGCTTGGCCGGCGGATCTGGTGAAAAACTGTTTTTT	CASSLAGGSGEKLFF
many	TRBJ1-3	TRBV4-2	TRBD1	TGTGCCAGCAGCCAGCGACAGGGGCCGGGAGACACCATATATTTT	CASSQRQGPGDTIYF
many	TRBJ2-7	TRBV20-1	TRBD2	TGCAGTGCACCCGGACTAGTTGTCGAGCAGTACTTC	CSAPGLVVEQYF
many	TRBJ2-7	TRBV3-1	TRBD1	TGTGCCAGCAGCCGGGACAGGGGATCCCACGAGCAGTACTTC	CASSRDRGSHEQYF
many	TRBJ2-2	TRBV6-5	-	TGTGCCAGCAGTTACCGGCCCCTGGACGGGGAGCTGTTTTTT	CASSYRPLDGELFF
many	TRBJ2-5	TRBV12-3/TRBV12-4	-	TGTGCCAGCAGTCCCACCCTGGGGGTTCGGGAGACCCAGTACTTC	CASSPTLGVRETQYF
many	TRBJ1-4	TRBV10-3	-	TGTGCCATCAGTGAGCGTCCCATATCAACTAATGAAAAACTGTTTTTT	CAISERPISTNEKLFF
few	TRBJ2-3	TRBV20-1	-	TGCAGTGCTAGCGCCCGTGGGGGGGCAAGGGGAGAGATCACAGATACGCAGTATTTT	CSASARGGARGEITDTQYF
many	TRBJ2-5	TRBV5-1	-	TGCGCCAGCAGGGGACTGACCCAAGAGACCCAGTACTTC	CASRGLTQETQYF
many	TRBJ2-1	TRBV2	-	TGTGCCAGCAGTGAAGTTGGCACGGAGCAGTTCTTC	CASSEVGTEQFF
many	TRBJ2-1	TRBV5-1	-	TGCGCCAGCAGCTTCCGGGACTCTGGTGAGCAGTTCTTC	CASSFRDSGEQFF
few	TRBJ2-5	TRBV14	-	TGTGCCAGCAGCCCCTATCTAGGCAGGGGACAAGAGACCCAGTACTTC	CASSPYLGRGQETQYF
few	TRBJ2-7	TRBV5-1	-	TGCGCCAGCAGCTTACGGTTCGGGGGCAGCTCCTACGAGCAGTACTTC	CASSLRFGGSSYEQYF
many	TRBJ1-1	TRBV7-9	-	TGTGCCAGCGGGGGGGCAAGCGACACTGAAGCTTTCTTT	CASGGASDTEAFF
-	TRBJ1-5	TRBV20-1	TRBD1	TGCAGTGCTAGCCCAGGGGCAGGGGGCGGGCAGCCCCAGCATTTT	CSASPGAGGGQPQHF
many	TRBJ2-3	TRBV12-3/TRBV12-4	-	TGTGCCAGCAGTTTAGCGATAAACGCAGATACGCAGTATTTT	CASSLAINADTQYF
many	TRBJ1-5	TRBV4-2	-	TGTGCCAGCAGCCAAAATGGGGGTGGGCGCGGGAATCAGCCCCAGCATTTT	CASSQNGGGRGNQPQHF
many	TRBJ1-2	TRBV7-9	-	TGTGCCAGCAGCTTCGAGGGGTCTGGCTATGGCTACACCTTC	CASSFEGSGYGYTF
many	TRBJ2-7	TRBV29-1	-	TGCAGCGTTGGGACACACGAGCAGTACTTC	CSVGTHEQYF
many	TRBJ2-5	TRBV7-9	-	TGTGCCAGCACCCTACGGGGGAATCGACAAGAGACCCAGTACTTC	CASTLRGNRQETQYF
many	TRBJ1-2	TRBV7-9	-	TGTGCCAGCAGCTTAGGGGCGTCCCGGCCCTATGGCTACACCTTC	CASSLGASRPYGYTF
-	TRBJ1-2	TRBV20-1	-	TGCAGTGCAGCTAAAGGGGACTATGGCTACACCTTC	CSAAKGDYGYTF
many	TRBJ1-6	TRBV4-3	-	TGCGCCAGCAGCCAAGATGGGGCGCTCACCTATAATTCACCCCTCCACTTT	CASSQDGALTYNSPLHF
many	TRBJ2-1	TRBV4-2	-	TGTGCCAGCAGCCAAGATTCTGAAGTAGGAGGGTGGTTCTTC	CASSQDSEVGGWFF
-	TRBJ1-1	TRBV29-1	-	TGCAGCGTTGGCACAGGGAGGTTATACACTGAAGCTTTCTTT	CSVGTGRLYTEAFF
many	TRBJ2-3	TRBV6-4	-	TGTGCCAGCAGTTTCGCCCCGCGGACCACAGATACGCAGTATTTT	CASSFAPRTTDTQYF
many	TRBJ1-2	TRBV7-2	TRBD1	TGTGCCAGCAGCTTAGATCAGGGGGTTAACTATGGCTACACCTTC	CASSLDQGVNYGYTF
many	TRBJ2-1	TRBV10-3	-	TGTGCCATCAGTGAGTGGGTCGGCAACCACAATGAGCAGTTCTTC	CAISEWVGNHNEQFF